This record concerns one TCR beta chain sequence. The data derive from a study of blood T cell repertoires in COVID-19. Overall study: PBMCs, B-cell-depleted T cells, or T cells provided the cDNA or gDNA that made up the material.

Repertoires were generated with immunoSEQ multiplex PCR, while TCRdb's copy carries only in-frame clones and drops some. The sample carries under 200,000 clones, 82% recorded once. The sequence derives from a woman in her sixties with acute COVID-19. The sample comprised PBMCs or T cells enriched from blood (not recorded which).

Written as DNA, the CDR3 is TGCGCCAGCAGTCGCCGCCGCCTCGGACAGGTAAGGCAGCCCCAGCATTTT. Amino acids: CASSRRRLGQVRQPQHF. This chain joins TRBV23-1 and TRBJ1-5; 7 bases align to TRBD1. TRBV23-1 has ORF status, its function being uncertain. J gave up 7 bases and V 4 bases, and 16 bases lay outside the gene matches. CDR3 size: 17 residues.